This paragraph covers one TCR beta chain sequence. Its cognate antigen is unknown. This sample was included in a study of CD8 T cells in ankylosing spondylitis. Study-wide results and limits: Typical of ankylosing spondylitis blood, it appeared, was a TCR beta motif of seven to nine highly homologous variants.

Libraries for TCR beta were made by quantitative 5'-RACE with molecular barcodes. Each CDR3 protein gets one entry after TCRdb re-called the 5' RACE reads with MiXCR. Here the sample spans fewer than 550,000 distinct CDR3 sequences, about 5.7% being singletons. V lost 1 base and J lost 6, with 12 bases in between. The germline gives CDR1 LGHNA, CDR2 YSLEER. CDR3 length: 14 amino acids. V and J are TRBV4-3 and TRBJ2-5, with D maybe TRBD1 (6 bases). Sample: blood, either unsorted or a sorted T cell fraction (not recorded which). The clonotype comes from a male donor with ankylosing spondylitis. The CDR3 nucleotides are TGCGCCAGCAGCCAAGTATACCAGGGGAAGACCCAGTACTTC. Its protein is CASSQVYQGKTQYF.